This TCR beta chain was identified during a study of blood T cell repertoires in COVID-19. Clones were read by immunoSEQ multiplex PCR, and TCRdb kept only the in-frame ones, dropping some. Of about 240,000 clones listed, about 68% are singletons. Sequenced material: peripheral blood. This TCR was sampled from a woman older than 75 with acute or convalescent COVID-19.

The chain's CDR3 is CASSLAPTGGYTEAFF. DNA for the CDR3: TGTGCCAGCAGCTTAGCCCCAACAGGGGGCTACACTGAAGCTTTCTTT. This chain joins TRBV7-2 and TRBJ1-1; 9 bases align to TRBD1. V gave up 0 bases and J gave up 3 bases; unmatched junction bases: 5. CDR3 length: 16 amino acids. Germline CDR1 reads SGHTA; CDR2 reads FQGNSA.